These 17 T cell receptor beta chains were sequenced from one sample in a study of shared clonotypes between healthy human individuals. Profiling relied on immunoSEQ multiplex PCR, and the TCRdb table lists in-frame clones only, not all of them. The sample holds hundreds of thousands of clones, 96% seen once. CD45RO negativity and positive selection for CCR7 defined naive CD8 cells, a population that excluded terminally differentiated effector memory CD45RA+ cells. Sequences were obtained from naive CD8+ T cells sorted from blood. All receptors derive from a woman aged 25 to 39 in good health.

The genes are TRBV4-1 and TRBJ1-3; D remains unclear. Trimming left V 0 bases short and J 2 bases short, with 8 bases between. Germline CDR1 is MGHRA and CDR2 is YSYEKL. This CDR3 has 15 residues. CDR3 sequence (DNA): TGCGCCAGCAGCCAAGAGAAGGGAGCTGGAAACACCATATATTTT. Its translation: CASSQEKGAGNTIYF.

The V and J genes are TRBV29-1 and TRBJ2-5; D remains ambiguous. Trimming stripped 4 bases from V and 5 bases from J, with 8 bases between. Germline lookup yields CDR1 SQVTM and CDR2 ANQGSEA. The CDR3 consists of 11 residues. CDR3 region: CSVGVLETQYF. The CDR3 DNA reads as TGCAGCGTTGGGGTGCTTGAGACCCAGTACTTC.

The chain is built from TRBV2 and TRBJ2-3, with D unresolved. CDR3 length: 14 residues. Germline V gene sequence: CDR1 SNHLY, CDR2 FYNNEI. V gave up 2 bases and J gave up 1 base, with 7 bases separating them. CDR3 residues: CASSEKGGTDTQYF. CDR3 coding DNA: TGTGCCAGCAGTGAAAAGGGTGGCACAGATACGCAGTATTTT.

This sequence joins TRBV27 and TRBJ2-7; D might be TRBD1 (6 bases). With 3 bases removed from V and 3 bases from J, the gap between germline ends came to 12 bases. This CDR3 has 14 residues. The V gene's germline CDR1 is MNHEY and CDR2 SMNVEV (reference sequence). CDR3 in DNA: TGTGCCAGCAGTTTGACAGGTCCCGACTACGAGCAGTACTTC. Its protein product is CASSLTGPDYEQYF.

The V call is TRBV10-1, the J call TRBJ2-1, with D perhaps TRBD1 or TRBD2 (6 bases each). This CDR3 contains 16 residues. V gave up 3 bases and J gave up 2 bases, with 14 bases separating them. Germline values: CDR1 WNHNN, CDR2 SYGVQD (reference sequence). This CDR3 reads CASSEVGGPTYNEQFF. Here the CDR3 DNA reads TGCGCCAGCAGTGAAGTTGGGGGGCCGACCTACAATGAGCAGTTCTTC.

CDR3 loop: CAIGTGTYEQYF. The CDR3 coding sequence is TGTGCCATAGGGACAGGAACCTACGAGCAGTACTTC. The rearrangement uses TRBV2 and TRBJ2-7, with 8 bases fitting TRBD1. The CDR3 runs to 12 residues. Trimming removed 10 bases from V and 2 bases from J; junction bases left unmatched: 4. Germline V gene lookup returns CDR1 SNHLY and CDR2 FYNNEI.

This clone was seen once. The chain is built from TRBV9 and TRBJ2-2, with 7 bases that match TRBD1. This CDR3 has 18 residues. V lost 0 bases and J lost 6; bases outside the gene matches: 14. Germline CDR1 reads SGDLS; CDR2 reads YYNGEE. The CDR3 spells CASSVDSRQGVWSGELFF. CDR3 in DNA: TGTGCCAGCAGCGTAGATTCTAGACAGGGCGTTTGGTCCGGGGAGCTGTTTTTT.

V and J are TRBV5-6 and TRBJ2-7; D uncertain. The length of the CDR3 is 12 residues. V gave up 5 bases and J gave up 1 base, with 7 bases separating them. The germline V gene encodes CDR1 SGHDT and CDR2 YYEEEE. This CDR3 reads CASRGMSYEQYF. As DNA, the CDR3 is TGTGCCAGCAGAGGGATGTCCTACGAGCAGTACTTC.

Worth noting for this clone: In the same sample, other DNA sequences code for this CDR3. The genes are TRBV28 and TRBJ2-1; D ambiguous. The V gene lost 1 base and the J gene lost 6 bases, with 7 bases spanning the gap. The CDR3 totals 13 residues. The germline CDR1 and CDR2 sequences are MDHEN and SYDVKM. This CDR3 reads CASSLSAVNEQFF. In nucleotides, the CDR3 is TGTGCCAGCAGTTTATCAGCAGTCAATGAGCAGTTCTTC.

The chain employs TRBV29-1 and TRBJ1-2; no clear D. Germline CDR1 is SQVTM and CDR2 is ANQGSEA. The V end lost 5 bases, the J end lost 1 base, and 23 bases lay between the germline ends. The CDR3 has 17 amino acids. The CDR3 DNA reads as TGCAGCGTTCCCGGTTCCCCCCATTTTGGGAGTAACTATGGCTACACCTTC. It yields the protein CSVPGSPHFGSNYGYTF.

This chain uses TRBV14 with TRBJ1-1; maybe TRBD1 (5 bases). Germline V gene data show CDR1 as SGHDN and CDR2 as FVKESK. Trimming shortened V by 2 bases and J by 5 bases, and 12 bases separated the two germline ends. CDR3 length: 14 residues. CDR3 DNA: TGTGCCAGCAGCCAAAGGGCAGGGCGGACTGAAGCTTTCTTT. It encodes CASSQRAGRTEAFF. Combining the CDR3 with reference TRBV14 and TRBJ1-1 gives the whole variable domain EAGVTQFPSHSVIEKGQTVTLRCDPISGHDNLYWYRRVMGKEIKFLLHFVKESKQDESGMPNNRFLAERTGGTYSTLKVQPAELEDSGVYFCASSQRAGRTEAFFGQGTRLTVV.

V and J are TRBV27 and TRBJ2-1; TRBD2 agrees at 8 bases. The ends lost 6 bases at V and 6 bases at J; junction bases unmatched: 4. The CDR3 is made up of 13 amino acids. The V gene's germline CDR1 is MNHEY and CDR2 SMNVEV (reference sequence). The CDR3 DNA follows: TGTGCCAGCAGCCCCGGGACTAGCAATGAGCAGTTCTTC. It translates to CASSPGTSNEQFF.

Comment on this clone: Additional DNA sequences in this sample encode the identical CDR3. The CDR3 DNA follows: TGCGCCAGCAGCCAAGGGACCGGGGAGCTGTTTTTT. Translating it yields CASSQGTGELFF. V usage is TRBV4-1 and J usage is TRBJ2-2; D is undetermined. Germline-derived CDR1 and CDR2 are MGHRA and YSYEKL. The CDR3 loop spans 12 amino acids. V lost 1 base, J lost 5 bases, and 2 bases lay in between.

V is TRBV5-6 and J is TRBJ2-3; 11 bases map to TRBD2. J gave up 5 bases and V 1 base, and 6 bases lay outside the gene matches. Germline V gene lookup returns CDR1 SGHDT and CDR2 YYEEEE. This CDR3 is built from 16 residues. The CDR3 sequence is CASSLRLAGSGDTQYF. CDR3 nucleotides: TGTGCCAGCAGCTTGCGACTAGCGGGATCGGGAGATACGCAGTATTTT.

The V gene is TRBV27, the J gene TRBJ2-7, with D possibly TRBD1 on 8 matching bases. The CDR3 loop spans 14 amino acids. Germline V gene lookup returns CDR1 MNHEY and CDR2 SMNVEV (reference sequence). V gave up 5 bases and J gave up 3 bases, with 14 bases separating them. CDR3 coding DNA: TGTGCCAGCAGTCCAGCGGGGACAGGCTACGAGCAGTACTTC. Encoded protein: CASSPAGTGYEQYF.

The V and J genes are TRBV13 and TRBJ1-3; D may be TRBD1 (5 bases). The CDR3 loop spans 15 amino acids. Between the trimmed V and J ends, which lost 8 bases and 0 bases, there was a span of 14 bases. Germline V lookup: CDR1 PRHDT, CDR2 FYEKMQ (reference sequence). CDR3: CASLEQGNSGNTIYF. CDR3 coding DNA: TGTGCCAGCCTTGAGCAGGGTAACTCTGGAAACACCATATATTTT.

The rearrangement joins TRBV27 to TRBJ2-3; 10 positions match TRBD2. The CDR3 consists of 15 residues. V gave up 7 bases and J gave up 0 bases; unmatched junction bases: 4. Germline V gene sequence: CDR1 MNHEY, CDR2 SMNVEV (reference sequence). CDR3 protein: CASNTAGGSTDTQYF. The CDR3 bases are TGTGCCAGCAATACAGCGGGAGGGAGCACAGATACGCAGTATTTT.